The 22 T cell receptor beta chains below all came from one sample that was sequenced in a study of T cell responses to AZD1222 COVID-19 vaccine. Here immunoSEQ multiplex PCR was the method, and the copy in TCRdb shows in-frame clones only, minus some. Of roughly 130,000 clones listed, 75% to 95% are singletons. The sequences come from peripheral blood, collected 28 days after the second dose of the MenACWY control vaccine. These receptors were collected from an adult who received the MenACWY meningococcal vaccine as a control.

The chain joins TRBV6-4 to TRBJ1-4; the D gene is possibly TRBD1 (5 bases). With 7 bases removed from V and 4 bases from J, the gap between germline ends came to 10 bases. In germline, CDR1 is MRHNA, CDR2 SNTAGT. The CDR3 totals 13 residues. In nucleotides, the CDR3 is TGTGCCAGCACGGGACGGATTAATGAAAAACTGTTTTTT. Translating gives CASTGRINEKLFF.

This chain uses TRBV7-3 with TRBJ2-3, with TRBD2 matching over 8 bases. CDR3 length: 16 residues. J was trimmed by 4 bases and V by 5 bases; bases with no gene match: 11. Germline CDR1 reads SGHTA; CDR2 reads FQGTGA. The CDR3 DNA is TGTGCCAGCAGCCAAGGGTGGCGGGGGGCCCCAGATACGCAGTATTTT. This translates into CASSQGWRGAPDTQYF.

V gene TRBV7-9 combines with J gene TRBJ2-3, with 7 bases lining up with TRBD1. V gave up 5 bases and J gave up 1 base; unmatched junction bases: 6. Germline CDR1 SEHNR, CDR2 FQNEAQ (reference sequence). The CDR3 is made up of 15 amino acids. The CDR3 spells CASSLEGTGTDTQYF. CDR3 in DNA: TGTGCCAGCAGCCTCGAGGGGACAGGCACAGATACGCAGTATTTT.

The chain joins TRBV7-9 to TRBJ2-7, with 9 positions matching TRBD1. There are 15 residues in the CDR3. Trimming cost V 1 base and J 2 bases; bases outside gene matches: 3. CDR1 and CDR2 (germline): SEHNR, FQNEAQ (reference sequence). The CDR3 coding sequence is TGTGCCAGCAGCTTAGTAGGGGACAGGGCCTACGAGCAGTACTTC. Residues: CASSLVGDRAYEQYF.

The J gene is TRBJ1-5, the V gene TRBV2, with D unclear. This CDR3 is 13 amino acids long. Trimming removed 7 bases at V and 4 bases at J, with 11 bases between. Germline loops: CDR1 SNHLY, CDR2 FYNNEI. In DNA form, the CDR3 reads TGTGCCAGCACGGTTACAAAAAATCAGCCCCAGCATTTT. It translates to CASTVTKNQPQHF.

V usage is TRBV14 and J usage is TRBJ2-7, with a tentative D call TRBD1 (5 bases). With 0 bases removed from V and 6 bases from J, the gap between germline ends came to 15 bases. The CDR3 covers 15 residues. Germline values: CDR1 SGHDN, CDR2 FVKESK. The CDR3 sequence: CASSQDFAGRGEQYF. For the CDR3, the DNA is TGTGCCAGCAGCCAAGATTTTGCAGGGCGCGGCGAGCAGTACTTC.

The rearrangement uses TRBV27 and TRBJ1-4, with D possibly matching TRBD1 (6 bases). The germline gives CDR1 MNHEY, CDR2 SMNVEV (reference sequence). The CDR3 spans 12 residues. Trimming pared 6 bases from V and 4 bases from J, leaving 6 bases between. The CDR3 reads CASRQGNEKLFF. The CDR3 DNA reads TGTGCCAGCAGACAGGGTAATGAAAAACTGTTTTTT.

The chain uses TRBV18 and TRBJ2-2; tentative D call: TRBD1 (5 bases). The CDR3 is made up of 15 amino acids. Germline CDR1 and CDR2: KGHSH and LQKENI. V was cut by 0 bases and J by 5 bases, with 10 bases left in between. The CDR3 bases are TGTGCCAGCTCACCACCGGGGCTAGTGACCGGGGAGCTGTTTTTT. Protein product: CASSPPGLVTGELFF.

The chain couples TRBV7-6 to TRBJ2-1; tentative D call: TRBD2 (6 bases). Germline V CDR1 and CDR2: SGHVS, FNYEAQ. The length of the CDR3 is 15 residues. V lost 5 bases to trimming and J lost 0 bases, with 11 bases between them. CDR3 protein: CASSPILASYNEQFF. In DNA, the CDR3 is TGTGCCAGCAGCCCCATACTAGCCTCCTACAATGAGCAGTTCTTC. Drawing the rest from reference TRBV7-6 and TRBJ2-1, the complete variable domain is GAGVSQSPRYKVTKRGQDVALRCDPISGHVSLYWYRQALGQGPEFLTYFNYEAQQDKSGLPNDRFSAERPEGSISTLTIQRTEQRDSAMYRCASSPILASYNEQFFGPGTRLTVL.

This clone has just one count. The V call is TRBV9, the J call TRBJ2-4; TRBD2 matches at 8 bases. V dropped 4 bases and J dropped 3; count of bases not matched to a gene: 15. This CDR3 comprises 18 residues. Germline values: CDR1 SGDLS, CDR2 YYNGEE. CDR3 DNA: TGTGCCAGCAGCCCCGATCCGAGGCGGGGGGCGGGCAAAAACATTCAGTACTTC. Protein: CASSPDPRRGAGKNIQYF. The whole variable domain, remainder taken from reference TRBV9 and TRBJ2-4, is DSGVTQTPKHLITATGQRVTLRCSPRSGDLSVYWYQQSLDQGLQFLIQYYNGEERAKGNILERFSAQQFPDLHSELNLSSLELGDSALYFCASSPDPRRGAGKNIQYFGAGTRLSVL.

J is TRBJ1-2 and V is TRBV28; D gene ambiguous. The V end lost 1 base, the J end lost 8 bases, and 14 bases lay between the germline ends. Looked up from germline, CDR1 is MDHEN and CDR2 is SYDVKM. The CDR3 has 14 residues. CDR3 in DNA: TGTGCCAGCAGTTTATTGGACCGAGGATTCGGCTACACCTTC. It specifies CASSLLDRGFGYTF.

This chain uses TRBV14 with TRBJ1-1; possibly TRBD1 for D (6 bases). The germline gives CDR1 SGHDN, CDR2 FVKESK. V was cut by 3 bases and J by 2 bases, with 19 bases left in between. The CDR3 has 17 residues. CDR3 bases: TGTGCCAGCAGCCAGGCCATTACAGGGACGGTTAACACTGAAGCTTTCTTT. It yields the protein CASSQAITGTVNTEAFF. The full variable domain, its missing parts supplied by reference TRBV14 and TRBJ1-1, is EAGVTQFPSHSVIEKGQTVTLRCDPISGHDNLYWYRRVMGKEIKFLLHFVKESKQDESGMPNNRFLAERTGGTYSTLKVQPAELEDSGVYFCASSQAITGTVNTEAFFGQGTRLTVV.

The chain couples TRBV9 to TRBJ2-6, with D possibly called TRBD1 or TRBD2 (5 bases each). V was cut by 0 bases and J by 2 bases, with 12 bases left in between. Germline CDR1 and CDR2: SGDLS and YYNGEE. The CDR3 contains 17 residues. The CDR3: CASSVAPLGAGANVLTF. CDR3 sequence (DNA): TGTGCCAGCAGCGTAGCCCCACTGGGGGCTGGGGCCAACGTCCTGACTTTC.

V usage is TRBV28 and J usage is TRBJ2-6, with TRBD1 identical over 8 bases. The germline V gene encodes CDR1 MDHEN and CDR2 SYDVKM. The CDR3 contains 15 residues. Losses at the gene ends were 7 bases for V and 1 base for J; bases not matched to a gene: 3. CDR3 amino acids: CASNDRGSGANVLTF. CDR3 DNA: TGTGCCAGCAACGACAGGGGTTCTGGGGCCAACGTCCTGACTTTC.

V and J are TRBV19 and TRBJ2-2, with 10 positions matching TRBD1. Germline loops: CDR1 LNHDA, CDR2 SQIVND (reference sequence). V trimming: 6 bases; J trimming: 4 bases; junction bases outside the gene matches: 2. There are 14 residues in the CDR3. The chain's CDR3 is CASRTGGFTGELFF. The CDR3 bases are TGTGCCAGTAGGACAGGGGGCTTCACCGGGGAGCTGTTTTTT.

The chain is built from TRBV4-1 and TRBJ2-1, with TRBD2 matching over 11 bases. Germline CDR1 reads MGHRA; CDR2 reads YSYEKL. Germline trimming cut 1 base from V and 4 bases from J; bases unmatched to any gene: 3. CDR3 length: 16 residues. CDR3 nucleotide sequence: TGCGCCAGCAGCCAAGGCCGACTAGCGGGGTACAATGAGCAGTTCTTC. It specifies CASSQGRLAGYNEQFF.

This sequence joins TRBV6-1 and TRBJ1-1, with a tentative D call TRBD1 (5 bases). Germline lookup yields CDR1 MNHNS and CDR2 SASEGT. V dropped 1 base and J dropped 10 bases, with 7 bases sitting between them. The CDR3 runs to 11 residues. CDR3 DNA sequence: TGTGCCAGCAGTGAAGGGGGGAGAGCTTTCTTT. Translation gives CASSEGGRAFF.

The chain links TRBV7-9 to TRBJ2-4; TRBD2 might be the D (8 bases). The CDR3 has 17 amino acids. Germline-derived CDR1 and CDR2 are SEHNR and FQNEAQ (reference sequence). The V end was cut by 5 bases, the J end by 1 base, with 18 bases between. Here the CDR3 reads CASSLQGGTRAKNIQYF. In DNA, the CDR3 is TGTGCCAGCAGCCTGCAGGGGGGGACTAGGGCCAAAAACATTCAGTACTTC.

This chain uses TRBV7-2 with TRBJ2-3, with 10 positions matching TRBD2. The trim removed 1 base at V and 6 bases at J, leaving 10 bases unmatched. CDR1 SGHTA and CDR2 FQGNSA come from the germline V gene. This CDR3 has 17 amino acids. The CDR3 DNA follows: TGTGCCAGCAGCTTAGACGGCGCAGCGGGAGGGTGGGATACGCAGTATTTT. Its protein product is CASSLDGAAGGWDTQYF.

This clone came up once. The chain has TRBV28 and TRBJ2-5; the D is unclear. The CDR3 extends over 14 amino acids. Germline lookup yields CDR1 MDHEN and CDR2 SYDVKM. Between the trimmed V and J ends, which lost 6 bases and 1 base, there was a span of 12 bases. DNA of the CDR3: TGTGCCAGCAGCCCCCCTCCGACCCAAGAGACCCAGTACTTC. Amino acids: CASSPPPTQETQYF.

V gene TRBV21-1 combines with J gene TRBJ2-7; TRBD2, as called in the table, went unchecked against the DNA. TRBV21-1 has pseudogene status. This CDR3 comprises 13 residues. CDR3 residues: CASSKVPPYEQYF. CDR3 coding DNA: TGTGCCAGCAGCAAAGTCCCTCCCTACGAGCAGTACTTC.

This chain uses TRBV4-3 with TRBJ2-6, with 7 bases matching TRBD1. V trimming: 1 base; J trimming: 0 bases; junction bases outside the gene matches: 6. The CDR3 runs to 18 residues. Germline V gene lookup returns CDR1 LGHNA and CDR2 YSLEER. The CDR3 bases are TGCGCCAGCAGCCAAGCGACGGGACAGAACTCTGGGGCCAACGTCCTGACTTTC. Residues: CASSQATGQNSGANVLTF.